These 21 T cell receptor beta chains were sequenced from one sample in a study of blood T cells in healthy people across ages. The use of a sample-barcoded 5' primer and a J-beta primer mix characterized a second PCR of about 7 to 12 cycles. TCRdb itself ran the 5' RACE reads through MiXCR, one entry per CDR3 protein. The table has about 780,000 distinct CDR3 sequences, approximately 67% seen once. The sample taken for sequencing was blood. All receptors come from a man aged 30-40 years in good health.

In the case of this clonotype: An end of the junction differs from the germline gene, which may be a read error. The rearrangement uses TRBV7-7 and TRBJ2-5; perhaps D is TRBD1 or TRBD2 (6 bases each). Germline CDR1 SSHAT, CDR2 FNYEAQ (reference sequence). The CDR3 consists of 14 residues. The CDR3 region has the DNA TGTGCCAGCAGCGGGGGGCCGACACAAGAGACCCGGTACTTC. Translation: CASSGGPTQETRYF.

V is TRBV10-3 and J is TRBJ2-1; 7 nucleotides agree with TRBD1. This CDR3 is 16 amino acids long. CDR1 is ENHRY and CDR2 is SYGVKD in the germline V gene. V gave up 6 bases and J gave up 6 bases; unmatched junction bases: 14. The CDR3 sequence is CAISESGRAGGNEQFF. CDR3 bases: TGTGCCATCAGCGAGAGTGGCAGGGCAGGGGGCAATGAGCAGTTCTTC.

The rearrangement joins TRBV6-2 or TRBV6-3 to TRBJ2-7; no definite D call. The CDR3 contains 10 residues. Germline loops: CDR1 MNHEY, CDR2 SVGEGT. Trimming pared 8 bases from V and 5 bases from J, leaving 7 bases between. CDR3 amino acids: CASRGHEQYF. DNA of the CDR3: TGTGCCAGCCGAGGCCACGAGCAGTACTTC.

This chain links TRBV6-2 or TRBV6-3 with TRBJ2-5, with D perhaps TRBD1 or TRBD2 (5 bases each). This CDR3 is 15 amino acids long. Trimming removed 1 base from V and 3 bases from J, with 12 bases in between. Germline assignment: CDR1 MNHEY and CDR2 SVGEGT. CDR3 DNA: TGTGCCAGCAGTTACTGGGGACGGAGCAAAGAGACCCAGTACTTC. This sequence encodes CASSYWGRSKETQYF.

This chain uses TRBV6-5 with TRBJ1-2, with D possibly TRBD1 on 6 matching bases. Trimming left V 6 bases short and J 0 bases short, with 14 bases between. Per germline, CDR1 MNHEY and CDR2 SVGAGI. The CDR3 totals 15 residues. The CDR3 coding sequence is TGTGCCAGCAGCCCAGGGGATGGGGCTAACTATGGCTACACCTTC. Protein sequence: CASSPGDGANYGYTF.

V gene TRBV15 combines with J gene TRBJ2-7, with unresolved D. V was clipped by 0 bases and J by 12 bases, with 15 bases between them. CDR1 is LNHNV, CDR2 YYDKDF, per germline (reference sequence). CDR3 length: 13 amino acids. The DNA of the CDR3 is TGTGCCACCAGCAGAGATATTCCTACTACGCTGTACTTC. This codes for CATSRDIPTTLYF. Using reference TRBV15 and TRBJ2-7 for the parts outside the CDR3, the full variable domain is DAMVIQNPRYQVTQFGKPVTLSCSQTLNHNVMYWYQQKSSQAPKLLFHYYDKDFNNEADTPDNFQSRRPNTSFCFLDIRSPGLGDTAMYLCATSRDIPTTLYFGPGTRLTVT.

Only one count was recorded for this clonotype. The chain uses TRBV7-2 and TRBJ2-3, with 14 bases matching TRBD2. The junction had 11 bases not matched to a gene; V was cut back by 5 bases and J by 7 bases. This CDR3 comprises 17 residues. CDR1 SGHTA and CDR2 FQGNSA come from the germline V gene. CDR3 in amino acids: CASSARLAGGSGNTQYF. CDR3 DNA sequence: TGTGCCAGCAGCGCCCGACTAGCGGGGGGGTCCGGAAATACGCAGTATTTT.

The J gene is TRBJ2-1, the V gene TRBV7-2, with D perhaps TRBD2 (6 bases). This CDR3 contains 17 residues. Germline assignment: CDR1 SGHTA and CDR2 FQGNSA. With 3 bases removed from V and 0 bases from J, the gap between germline ends came to 15 bases. As DNA, the CDR3 is TGTGCCAGCAGCTTGTGGGCCGGGACTTCCTCCTACAATGAGCAGTTCTTC. It specifies CASSLWAGTSSYNEQFF.

V usage is TRBV20-1 and J usage is TRBJ2-1; TRBD2 matches 8 bases. Trimming took 1 base from V and 8 from J; bases not matched to a gene: 13. CDR3 length equals 16 residues. Germline V CDR1 and CDR2: DFQATT, SNEGSKA (reference sequence). The CDR3 DNA reads as TGCAGTGCTAGAGGCTGGCAGCGGGGGCCTGGGGATGAGCAGTTCTTC. Amino acids: CSARGWQRGPGDEQFF.

This clonotype was observed a handful of times. The chain combines TRBV9 with TRBJ2-1; TRBD2 matches at 7 bases. The CDR3 is made up of 15 amino acids. V trimming: 3 bases; J trimming: 5 bases; junction bases outside the gene matches: 8. The germline V gene encodes CDR1 SGDLS and CDR2 YYNGEE. Here the CDR3 DNA reads TGTGCCAGCAGCGCCGGCAGGACTAGGAACAATGAGCAGTTCTTC. Translated, it gives CASSAGRTRNNEQFF.

V is TRBV20-1 and J is TRBJ1-4; D unresolved. The V end was cut by 6 bases, the J end by 5 bases, with 13 bases between. The CDR3 runs 13 residues. Germline V gene lookup returns CDR1 DFQATT and CDR2 SNEGSKA (reference sequence). CDR3 protein: CSARKEWNEKLFF. The CDR3 coding sequence is TGCAGTGCCCGGAAGGAGTGGAATGAAAAACTGTTTTTT.

Only one count was recorded for this clonotype. The CDR3 loop reads CASSPRGASRDEQFF. CDR3 in DNA: TGTGCCAGCAGCCCACGGGGGGCCAGTAGGGATGAGCAGTTCTTC. The gene calls are TRBV6-2 or TRBV6-3 and TRBJ2-1, with a weak D call TRBD2 (7 bases). The CDR3 consists of 15 residues. The germline gives CDR1 MNHEY, CDR2 SVGEGT. Trimming cost V 6 bases and J 8 bases, with 20 bases left between them.

CDR3 residues: CASSSRDRGKETQYF. As DNA, the CDR3 is TGTGCCAGCTCATCCCGGGACAGGGGGAAAGAGACCCAGTACTTC. This chain links TRBV18 with TRBJ2-5; 11 bases are shared with TRBD1. Trimming removed 5 bases from V and 3 bases from J; junction bases left unmatched: 5. The CDR3 has 15 residues. Looked up from germline, CDR1 is KGHSH and CDR2 is LQKENI.

For the CDR3, the DNA is TGTGCCACCAGCAGAGTTAAAGACTCGTACAATGAGCAGTTCTTC. This encodes CATSRVKDSYNEQFF. This chain joins TRBV15 and TRBJ2-1; D is unclear. Trimming took off 1 base at V and 4 bases at J, with 11 bases between the two ends. The CDR3 has 15 residues. Germline V CDR1 and CDR2: LNHNV, YYDKDF (reference sequence).

The chain couples TRBV10-3 to TRBJ2-4, with D tentatively TRBD1 (6 bases). The end of the DNA aligns better with TRBJ2-7, so the J call may be wrong. The CDR3 runs to 15 residues. The germline CDR1 and CDR2 sequences are ENHRY and SYGVKD. The CDR3 sequence is CAISENGQRFGEQYF. As DNA, the CDR3 is TGTGCCATCAGTGAGAATGGACAGCGGTTTGGCGAGCAGTACTTC.

This chain joins TRBV29-1 and TRBJ1-2; a weak D match, TRBD1 (5 bases). V was clipped by 6 bases and J by 0 bases, with 11 bases between them. The CDR3 runs to 13 residues. Germline assignment: CDR1 SQVTM and CDR2 ANQGSEA. The CDR3 sequence: CSVNQQANYGYTF. The CDR3 nucleotides read TGCAGCGTCAACCAACAGGCTAACTATGGCTACACCTTC. The whole variable domain, remainder taken from reference TRBV29-1 and TRBJ1-2, is SAVISQKPSRDICQRGTSLTIQCQVDSQVTMMFWYRQQPGQSLTLIATANQGSEATYESGFVIDKFPISRPNLTFSTLTVSNMSPEDSSIYLCSVNQQANYGYTFGSGTRLTVV.

This rearrangement joins TRBV6-6 to TRBJ2-1, with D unclear. Trimming removed 2 bases from V and 7 bases from J, with 9 bases in between. Germline CDR1 is MNHNY and CDR2 is SVGAGI (reference sequence). This CDR3 region has 13 residues. CDR3 sequence (DNA): TGTGCCAGCAGTTACCCCTCGGCGAATGAGCAGTTCTTC. It translates to CASSYPSANEQFF.

The gene calls are TRBV6-5 and TRBJ2-5; D not resolved. This CDR3 region has 13 residues. The V and J ends lost 8 bases and 5 bases respectively, with 15 bases between them. Per the germline V gene, CDR1 is MNHEY and CDR2 is SVGAGI. CDR3 loop: CASARLSFETQYF. The CDR3 DNA reads TGTGCCAGCGCCCGCTTGAGTTTCGAGACCCAGTACTTC.

This clonotype showed up many times. The genes are TRBV28 and TRBJ2-7, with a tentative D call TRBD2 (5 bases). The germline V gene has CDR1 MDHEN and CDR2 SYDVKM. V lost 5 bases and J 3 bases, leaving 11 bases between the germline ends. CDR3 size: 13 residues. CDR3 coding DNA: TGTGCCAGCAGTCTTCCGGGGAACTACGAGCAGTACTTC. Translating gives CASSLPGNYEQYF.

This chain's CDR3 is CASSQQTSGGIYEQYF. As DNA, the CDR3 is TGCGCCAGCAGCCAACAAACTAGCGGGGGGATCTACGAGCAGTACTTC. V and J are TRBV4-1 and TRBJ2-7; TRBD2 matches 12 bases. The CDR3 extends over 16 amino acids. Germline V lookup: CDR1 MGHRA, CDR2 YSYEKL. V was clipped by 2 bases and J by 3 bases; unmatched bases: 5.

This clonotype was recorded a few times. The J gene is TRBJ2-3, the V gene TRBV5-1, with D possibly TRBD2 on 6 matching bases. With 4 bases removed from V and 2 bases from J, the gap between germline ends came to 11 bases. The CDR3 has 14 amino acids. Germline CDR1 reads SGHRS; CDR2 reads YFSETQ. The CDR3 bases are TGCGCCAGCAGCACCCGGGACTCCACAGATACGCAGTATTTT. Its translation: CASSTRDSTDTQYF.